The source of this T cell receptor (beta chain) is a study of blood T cells in healthy people across ages. The overall study: Roughly one uniquely barcoded beta molecule per two T cells was captured.

The second PCR ran about 6 to 12 cycles with a sample-barcoded 5' primer and J-beta primers. Each single sample gave us at least 2.5 million CDR3-containing paired-end reads. TCRdb called the 5' RACE reads again in MiXCR, with one record for every CDR3 protein. Of roughly 2 million distinct CDR3 sequences detected, 40% to 55% appear once; the ten largest clones hold about 2.1%. General study points: CMV infection status of these donors was not known.

In the case of this clonotype: Its antigen is unidentified.

Extractions gave at least 6 micrograms of total RNA per sample. The CDR3 contains 15 residues. The ends were cut back, 0 bases at V and 3 bases at J, with 10 bases in the middle. Germline V lookup: CDR1 SGDLS, CDR2 YYNGEE. The sequenced sample was blood. This chain connects TRBV9 to TRBJ2-1, with a possible D match to TRBD2 (7 bases). This clonotype was sampled from a woman aged 35 to 49 in good health. The CDR3 nucleotides read TGTGCCAGCAGCGTAGAGGGGGGGTACTACAATGAGCAGTTCTTC. Protein product: CASSVEGGYYNEQFF. Together with reference TRBV9 and TRBJ2-1, the CDR3 gives the full variable domain: DSGVTQTPKHLITATGQRVTLRCSPRSGDLSVYWYQQSLDQGLQFLIQYYNGEERAKGNILERFSAQQFPDLHSELNLSSLELGDSALYFCASSVEGGYYNEQFFGPGTRLTVL.